The clone carrying this T cell receptor (beta chain) was counted a single time. Assay: immunoSEQ multiplex PCR; the TCRdb copy retains only in-frame clones and omits some. This sample has 300,000 or so clones, with 90% found just once. There are 14 residues in the CDR3. CDR1 and CDR2 (germline): SGHTA, FQGTGA. Trimming took off 5 bases at V and 4 bases at J, with 12 bases between the two ends. These data are taken from a study of blood T cell repertoires in COVID-19. As for the study in general: PBMCs, B-cell-depleted T cells, or T cells provided the cDNA or gDNA that made up the material.

Sequenced material: peripheral blood. The receptor's source is a woman aged 25 to 39 with COVID-19, enrolled during active disease. The chain uses TRBV7-3 and TRBJ2-1, with D perhaps TRBD2 (6 bases). The CDR3 nucleotides are TGTGCCAGCAGCCTGATTGGGGGGTACAATGAGCAGTTCTTC. It is translated as CASSLIGGYNEQFF.